This TCR beta chain appears in the sequencing data of a study of regulatory T cells in long-lasting Graves disease. Findings of the study overall: Newly diagnosed disease favored TRBV20-1 and TRBJ2-1 over persistent disease. Among the persistent patients, roughly 2,500 public clonotypes were shared, more than the 950 to 1,000 shared among new patients.

There are a few counts of this clonotype. Its specificity is not known. As for time point: newly diagnosed GD, antithyroid drugs for less than 3 months. RNA isolated from PBMCs was used to make the TCR library. CDR3-region Arm-PCR and iRepertoire HTBI primers produced the TCR beta libraries. TCRdb called the multiplex PCR reads again in MiXCR, with one record for every CDR3 protein. The data contain 600,000 to 650,000 distinct CDR3 sequences, under 20% of them seen just once; the ten biggest clones take up about 20%. Germline CDR1 and CDR2: SEHNR and FQNEAQ (reference sequence). Between the trimmed V and J ends, which lost 5 bases and 2 bases, there was a span of 13 bases. The CDR3 length is 15 residues. The same data also went into a second study, on T cells in Graves' hyperthyroidism and ophthalmopathy.

This receptor was taken from a woman in her twenties or thirties with Graves disease. This specimen was peripheral blood mononuclear cells (PBMCs), taken at new diagnosis, from a patient treated with antithyroid drugs. The chain uses TRBV7-9 and TRBJ1-5; D is undetermined. CDR3 region: CASSPGGYGNQPQHF. DNA for the CDR3: TGTGCCAGCAGCCCGGGCGGATACGGCAATCAGCCCCAGCATTTT.